The TCR beta chain under discussion was sequenced for a study of shared clonotypes between healthy human individuals. In the original processing: Filtering differed, since immunoSEQ gave only junction sequences and no quality scores. Profiled with immunoSEQ multiplex PCR; TCRdb holds only in-frame clones, not every one. The V and J calls and the clone size are those of that table, but D and trimming were determined from the DNA. The sample has 2 million to 2.5 million clones; 85% to 95% are singletons. General study findings and limits: A few donors showed sharing of about 4.7% of naive CD4 clonotypes.

The sample holds one count of this clone. Its antigen is still unknown. The V and J ends lost 3 bases and 2 bases respectively, with 13 bases between them. The germline gives CDR1 MDHEN, CDR2 SYDVKM. The CDR3 spans 16 residues. The healthy adult donors were HIV-negative and reported no recent acute infections or vaccinations. Naive CD45RA+ and memory CD45RA-negative subsets were split from CD4+ cells. The chain combines TRBV28 with TRBJ1-4; the D gene is possibly TRBD1 (6 bases). Sequencing input: naive CD4+ T cells sorted from blood. Documented subset: CD45RA+ positively selected. This receptor was identified in a man between 18 and 35 years old in good health. The chain's CDR3 is CASSFAGDVTNEKLFF. The CDR3 DNA follows: TGTGCCAGCAGTTTTGCAGGGGATGTCACTAATGAAAAACTGTTTTTT.